This T cell receptor beta chain was retrieved from a study of Ad26.COV2.S vaccination and SARS-CoV-2 variants. As for the study in general: Into the muscle, Ad26.COV2.S was dosed once or twice, 56 days apart. Study conclusions and caveats: Analytic work on TCR breadth and depth might have understated the full extent of total T cell responses. Vaccine recipients had higher spike-specific TCR breadth than placebo recipients.

Method: immunoSEQ multiplex PCR; TCRdb's copy keeps in-frame clones and lacks some. The sample carries about 400,000 clones, 75% to 90% recorded once. In the case of this clone: The antigen is undetermined.

As for treatment: over 15 received Ad26.COV2.S at low or high dose, single or two shots; 5 received placebo; per-sample allocation not given. Each sample was drawn 63 days after the first injection (of vaccine or placebo). Trimming removed 6 bases at V and 2 bases at J, with 8 bases between. CDR3 length equals 12 residues. Germline values: CDR1 KGHSH, CDR2 LQKENI. Here the sequenced sample was peripheral blood, taken in a trial of Ad26.COV2.S vaccine versus placebo. The TCR sequence derives from a person aged 18 to 65 who received the Ad26.COV2.S COVID-19 vaccine or a placebo. The chain combines TRBV18 with TRBJ2-7; D unclear. The CDR3 spells CASSDGTYEQYF. The CDR3 DNA sequence: TGTGCCAGCTCTGACGGAACCTACGAGCAGTACTTC.